Sequencing of this T cell receptor (beta chain) was carried out in a study of regulatory T cells in long-lasting Graves disease (dated by TCRdb to about 2021). Study-wide context: Antithyroid drugs had been taken for less than 3 months by newly diagnosed Graves' disease patients. This study used TCR sequencing and RNA sequencing of peripheral blood to compare persistent Graves' disease patients against newly diagnosed Graves' disease patients. The study was registered as a clinical trial and conducted in China. A total of roughly 33 samples underwent TCR sequencing: approximately 13 from persistent and roughly 20 from newly diagnosed Graves' disease patients. Overall study results and their limits: As a limitation, the authors acknowledged that the small sample size may reduce accuracy. Compared with newly diagnosed patients, persistent Graves' disease patients had lower TCR Shannon entropy and fewer highly expanded clones, which suggests clonal expansion. Only the TCR beta chain was sequenced and analyzed. Only peripheral blood was studied, because thyroid tissue, the primary lesion, was inaccessible. Patients with persistent disease shared more public clonotypes (around 2,700) than newly diagnosed patients did (about 970). TRBV28, TRBJ1-2 and TRBJ2-5 were preferentially used in persistent disease, while TRBV20-1 and TRBJ2-1 were favored in newly diagnosed disease.

The library was built by means of multiplex PCR. For sequencing, an Illumina HiSeq 4000 was employed. To build TCR beta libraries, CDR3 regions were amplified by Arm-PCR using iRepertoire HTBI primers. Before sequencing, the PCR products went through gel purification. Regarding the original processing steps: Gene usage analysis of CDR3 amino acid clonotypes used the approximately 56 TRBV and 14 to 15 TRBJ segments found across samples. Filtered high-quality paired reads were merged into contigs using COPE and FqMerger. BLAST was used to align contigs to the IMGT TRBV, TRBD and TRBJ reference genes, and CDR3 was defined following IMGT. Any clonotype with a frequency above 0.1% was classified as a highly expanded clone. Shannon entropy served as the measure of repertoire diversity, while the Gini coefficient captured V-J evenness. Clonotypes shared by more than one individual were considered public. TCRdb applied fastp at Q25 and MiXCR to the public reads, then kept only in-frame beta chains. All rows with the same CDR3 protein become a single entry with the most common DNA and genes. TCRdb's processing, not the study's, gives the V and J calls here. This sample has 600,000 to 650,000 distinct CDR3 sequences in its table, and about 16% of those were observed once. The top ten clonotypes cover 15% to 20% of the sample.

This clonotype was detected many times. Its antigen remains unidentified. Base qualities are missing; no much larger clone stands one base away. Ends trimmed: V by 5 bases, J by 7 bases; bases unmatched to a gene: 8. In the germline V gene, CDR1 corresponds to MDHEN and CDR2 to SYDVKM. The CDR3 spans 15 residues, from the cysteine through the phenylalanine. Of all the DNA, just the CDR3 is kept, 45 bases in frame from base 1. The sample's time point, from its label and the paper: newly diagnosed GD, antithyroid drugs for less than 3 months. For both TCR sequencing and RNA sequencing, RNA was extracted from PBMCs using TRIzol. The diagnosis of Graves' disease was made according to American Thyroid Association guidelines. Patients for the study were recruited at an endocrinology department in Xi'an, China. Each patient gave roughly 8.4 milliliters of peripheral blood, collected in an EDTA anticoagulant tube. Ficoll Paque Plus density gradient separation was used to isolate PBMCs, and no further T cell sorting was performed. An Agilent 2100 Bioanalyzer and agarose gel were used to assess RNA quality, and a NanoDrop 2000 was used to measure RNA concentration.

The sample was also reused in another study, on T cells in Graves' hyperthyroidism and ophthalmopathy. Drawing on the second study: A patient counted as having stable Graves' hyperthyroidism if no progression to ophthalmopathy occurred over 18 months of follow-up. Hyperthyroidism patients were newly diagnosed, had a disease duration of under 2 months, and were aged 18 to 65 years. The study excluded patients with uncontrolled infections, other autoimmune diseases, pregnancy or lactation. Diagnoses were established on the basis of clinical symptoms, serum thyroxine and TRAb, thyroid ultrasound, and orbital computed tomography. A first-round RT-PCR of the TCR CDR3 used the HTBI primer set with the Qiagen OneStep RT-PCR kit. Most expanded thyroid clonotypes (frequency above 0.001) were also detected in blood, suggesting blood repertoires may reflect thyroid immune responses. Ophthalmopathy was separated from stable hyperthyroidism by a 13 V-J signature model, with over 85% sensitivity and approximately 81% specificity obtained in cross-validation and 80%/75% obtained in testing. In validation, the model predicted progression to ophthalmopathy a median of around six months before onset, with 65% to 71% sensitivity and roughly 77% specificity. A discovery cohort of about 95 patients, fewer than 50 with Graves' ophthalmopathy and 55 to 65 with stable Graves' hyperthyroidism, was used to find distinguishing TCR V-J signatures. Prospective prediction of ophthalmopathy was tested in an independent validation cohort of 18 to 20 hyperthyroidism patients and 15 to 17 patients who later progressed to ophthalmopathy. For training and testing, the 100 or so patients in the discovery cohort were randomly divided in a 7:3 ratio. Thyroid tissue and blood T-cell repertoires from about 6 Graves' hyperthyroidism patients were also compared in the study. Once sampling was done, hyperthyroidism patients were given methimazole at a starting dose of 30 mg daily, whereas ophthalmopathy patients were given high-dose intravenous methylprednisolone. Libraries were constructed in a second round of multiplex PCR, after which size selection and purification were carried out. Libraries were sequenced paired-end with 100 bp reads on an Illumina HiSeq2000. SOAPnuke was used to process the raw data, with reads discarded if the reads contained adapters or uncalled bases, had a mean Phred below 15, or lacked an exact constant-primer or identifier match. COPE v1.2.5 was used to merge high-quality paired reads, and clonotypes were defined as unique nucleotide sequences. Clonotypes were aligned to IMGT TRBV, TRBD and TRBJ reference segments using MiTCR v1.1. The analysis included only V-J combinations with a frequency above 0.0001, which together covered roughly 99% of the repertoires. A TCS score was defined as the ratio between F50 (clonal expansion) and ExV (chaos), using BLOSUM62-based TCRdist between CDR3 peptides within each V-J. Welch's t-statistics and random forest reduced 514 V-J features to 13, which were used in a naive Bayes classifier (R e1071). Sample size was not statistically predetermined, and blinding of investigators to group allocation was not performed. The paper describes TCR Vbeta CDR3 sequencing of around 140 peripheral blood samples, made up of some 42 ophthalmopathy patients, approximately 73 hyperthyroidism patients and 17 progressor patients.

The specimen comprised peripheral blood mononuclear cells (PBMCs), sampled at new diagnosis, from a patient treated with antithyroid drugs. This receptor was taken from a woman aged 25 to 39 with Graves disease. Donor details come from another sample of the same person, matched by shared clones. The sequence joins TRBV28 to TRBJ1-6; 7 bases in the middle match TRBD1. Read as DNA, the sequence is TGTGCCAGCAGTCGACCCGGGACAGCCAATTCACCCCTCCACTTT. It is translated as CASSRPGTANSPLHF.